This is a list of T cell receptor beta chains from one sample in a study of CXCR3-negative and CXCR3-positive naive CD8 T cells. TCRdb reprocessed the 5' RACE reads and stores each CDR3 protein as one record, lacking DNA. There are 75,000 to 100,000 distinct CDR3 sequences in the sample, with about 1% held by the top ten. Sequencing input: naive CXCR3+ CD8+ T cells from blood. These receptors came from a human donor in good health. Some clones in this sample may be carry-over from other donors' samples. Both conserved end residues are part of each CDR3.

J gene	V gene	CDR3 protein
TRBJ2-1	TRBV27	CASSFLAGVEYNEQFF
TRBJ1-5	TRBV4-3	CASGQDARGWNQPQHF
TRBJ2-5	TRBV20-1	CSARDPSGADVVETQYF
TRBJ1-1	TRBV6-2/TRBV6-3	CASSYDRGQGAYINTEAFF
TRBJ2-7	TRBV7-9	CASRDPGLPYEQYF
TRBJ2-1	TRBV6-2/TRBV6-3	CAKVSLGYNEQFF
TRBJ2-1	TRBV9	CASSVDSGGAYNEQFF
TRBJ2-7	TRBV4-3	CASSQGGLSSYEQYF
TRBJ1-2	TRBV7-6	CASSLVSGGQGFGGYTF
TRBJ1-5	TRBV7-2	CASSLVGQGDQPQHF